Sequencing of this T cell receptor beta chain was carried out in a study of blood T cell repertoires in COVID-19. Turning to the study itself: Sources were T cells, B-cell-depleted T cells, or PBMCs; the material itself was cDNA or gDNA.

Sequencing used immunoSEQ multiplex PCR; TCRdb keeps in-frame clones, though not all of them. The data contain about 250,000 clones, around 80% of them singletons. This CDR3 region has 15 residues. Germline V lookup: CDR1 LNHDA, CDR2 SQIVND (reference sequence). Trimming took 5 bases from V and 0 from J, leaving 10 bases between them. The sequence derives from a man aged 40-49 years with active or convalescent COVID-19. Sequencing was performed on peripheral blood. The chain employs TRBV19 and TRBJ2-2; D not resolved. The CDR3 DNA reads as TGTGCCAGTAGTGCTACCTATGCGAACACCGGGGAGCTGTTTTTT. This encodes CASSATYANTGELFF.